This entry lists 2 T cell receptor beta chains sequenced from one sample in a study of graft-versus-host responses after intestinal transplantation. Profiling relied on immunoSEQ multiplex PCR, and the TCRdb table lists in-frame clones only, not all of them. The data hold fewer than 75,000 clones, with roughly 90% observed a single time. The sequences come from PBMCs, collected 26 days after transplant. These TCRs come from a human patient who received an intestinal transplant, so some T cells may come from the graft donor.

This chain uses TRBV6-1 with TRBJ2-7, with TRBD1 matching over 10 bases. The V gene end was trimmed by 3 bases and the J gene end by 5 bases; junction bases not matched to a gene: 7. CDR3 length: 15 amino acids. Germline V CDR1 and CDR2: MNHNS, SASEGT. The CDR3 sequence is CASSDPGQGRDEQYF. CDR3 nucleotide sequence: TGTGCCAGCAGTGATCCGGGACAGGGGAGGGACGAGCAGTACTTC.

Written as DNA, the CDR3 is TGTGCCAGCAGCTTCGCTCGGGCGGGAGGGCCGAATGAGCAGTTCTTC. Its translation: CASSFARAGGPNEQFF. The chain recombines TRBV28 with TRBJ2-1; 9 bases match TRBD2. CDR3 length: 16 amino acids. Germline assignment: CDR1 MDHEN and CDR2 SYDVKM. Losses at the gene ends were 6 bases for V and 7 bases for J; bases not matched to a gene: 13.